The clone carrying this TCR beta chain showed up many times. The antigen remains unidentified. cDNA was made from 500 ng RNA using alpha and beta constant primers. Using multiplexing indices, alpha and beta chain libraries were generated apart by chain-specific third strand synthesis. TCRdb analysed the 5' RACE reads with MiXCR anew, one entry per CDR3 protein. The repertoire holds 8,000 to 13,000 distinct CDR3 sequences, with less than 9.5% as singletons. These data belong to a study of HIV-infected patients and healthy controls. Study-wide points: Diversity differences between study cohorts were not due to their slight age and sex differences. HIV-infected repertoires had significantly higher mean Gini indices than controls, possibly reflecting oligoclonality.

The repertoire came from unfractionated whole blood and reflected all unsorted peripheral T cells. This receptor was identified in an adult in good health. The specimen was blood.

In nucleotides, the CDR3 is TGCAGTGCTCAGGGGGATGGAGGTGAAAAACTGTTTTTT. Amino acid sequence: CSAQGDGGEKLFF. V and J are TRBV20-1 and TRBJ1-4, with 7 bases lining up with TRBD1. CDR3 length equals 13 residues. V lost 5 bases and J lost 7; bases outside the gene matches: 7. Germline assignment: CDR1 DFQATT and CDR2 SNEGSKA (reference sequence).